This T cell receptor (beta chain) was identified in a study of regulatory T cells in long-lasting Graves disease. Broader study findings: TRBV28, TRBJ1-2 and TRBJ2-5 were segments that persistent disease favored.

This clonotype was observed at least ten times. Its antigen is not known. This CDR3 is built from 14 residues. The V end lost 5 bases, the J end lost 3 bases, and 14 bases lay between the germline ends. Per the germline V gene, CDR1 is SGHAT and CDR2 is FQNNGV. Time point specified: newly diagnosed GD, antithyroid drugs for less than 3 months. Researchers made the TCR library from RNA that was extracted from PBMCs. Sequencing libraries for TCR beta were prepared with iRepertoire HTBI primers and Arm-PCR of CDR3 regions. TCRdb processed the multiplex PCR reads anew with MiXCR; each CDR3 protein has one entry. The profile shows 350,000 to 500,000 distinct CDR3 sequences, 12% to 15% of them singletons. Another study also made use of these data, one on T cells in Graves' hyperthyroidism and ophthalmopathy. That work states: Carried out on the TCR CDR3, a first-round RT-PCR used the HTBI primer set.

The chain has TRBV11-2 and TRBJ2-7, with a weak D call TRBD2 (5 bases). The sequence was obtained from a woman in her forties or fifties with Graves disease. Source: peripheral blood mononuclear cells (PBMCs), taken at new diagnosis, from a patient treated with antithyroid drugs. CDR3 residues: CASSPVGLLYEQYF. The CDR3 nucleotides are TGTGCCAGCAGCCCAGTCGGACTCCTCTACGAGCAGTACTTC.